Described below is a single T cell receptor (beta chain) sequence and its context. Its cognate antigen is unknown. The data stem from a study of cytomegalovirus exposure and HLA in healthy donors. For the study at large: Across 300 to 400 genotyped donors, approximately 80% landed in the Caucasian-associated ancestry cluster.

Study outcomes and limitations: Within an earlier analysis, most TCR beta V segments proved productive either about 90% or about 30% of the time. The study listed roughly 150 cytomegalovirus-associated TCR beta chains.

13 Jbeta primers and 60 Vbeta primers were used for the PCR. How the authors handled the data: Counted up in a later analysis, unique TCR beta chains came to about 83 million, with about 9.9 million shared. Measured with immunoSEQ multiplex PCR; TCRdb has only the in-frame clones, and not every one. That table furnishes V, J and clone size, whereas the DNA furnished D and trimming. The repertoire has around 140,000 clones, approximately 78% of them found once; the top ten carry approximately 1.4%. V lost 1 base and J 11 bases, leaving 8 bases between the germline ends. CDR3 size: 11 residues. Germline CDR1 reads LGHNA; CDR2 reads YSLEER.

The sequenced sample was PBMCs. The sequence was obtained from a female donor in good health and CMV-seronegative. This sequence joins TRBV4-3 and TRBJ2-5; D not certain. CDR3 loop: CASSQGGSQYF. In nucleotides, the CDR3 is TGCGCCAGCAGCCAAGGAGGTAGTCAGTACTTC.